The 17 T cell receptor beta chains below all came from one sample that was sequenced in a study of blood T cell repertoires in COVID-19. Libraries were prepared by immunoSEQ multiplex PCR; TCRdb keeps only in-frame clonotypes and omits some of them. This sample carries around 360,000 clones, about 90% of them seen once, and the ten largest clones take about 2.7%. The specimen was PBMCs or T cells enriched from blood (not recorded which). The receptors shown here come from a woman under 40 who had recovered from COVID-19.

V gene TRBV7-2 combines with J gene TRBJ1-5, with TRBD1 as a possible D gene (6 bases). Per germline, CDR1 SGHTA and CDR2 FQGNSA. The V gene lost 2 bases and the J gene lost 6 bases, with 17 bases spanning the gap. The CDR3 is 16 residues long. In nucleotides, the CDR3 is TGTGCCAGCAGCTTAACCCCAGGGGAGCCCCCTCAGCCCCAGCATTTT. It codes for CASSLTPGEPPQPQHF. The full variable domain, its missing parts supplied by reference TRBV7-2 and TRBJ1-5, is GAGVSQSPSNKVTEKGKDVELRCDPISGHTALYWYRQSLGQGLEFLIYFQGNSAPDKSGLPSDRFSAERTGGSVSTLTIQRTQQEDSAVYLCASSLTPGEPPQPQHFGDGTRLSIL.

J is TRBJ1-4 and V is TRBV12-3 or TRBV12-4; D not certain. Trimming pared 1 base from V and 10 bases from J, leaving 4 bases between. The CDR3 loop spans 11 amino acids. CDR3 loop: CASSLGGKLFF. In DNA, the CDR3 is TGTGCCAGCAGTTTAGGCGGAAAACTGTTTTTT.

J is TRBJ2-7 and V is TRBV5-6, with 9 bases matching TRBD1. J gave up 2 bases and V 4 bases, and 7 bases lay outside the gene matches. The CDR3 has 15 residues. The germline gives CDR1 SGHDT, CDR2 YYEEEE. The CDR3 loop reads CASSPYRDRAYEQYF. The CDR3 DNA follows: TGTGCCAGCAGCCCATACCGGGACAGGGCCTACGAGCAGTACTTC.

The V and J genes are TRBV7-2 and TRBJ2-3, with 9 positions matching TRBD2. Germline trimming cut 5 bases from V and 2 bases from J; bases unmatched to any gene: 5. The CDR3 covers 15 residues. Germline CDR1 is SGHTA and CDR2 is FQGNSA. CDR3 in amino acids: CASSAPSGATDTQYF. Written as DNA, the CDR3 is TGTGCCAGCAGCGCCCCTAGCGGGGCCACAGATACGCAGTATTTT.

This sequence joins TRBV7-9 and TRBJ2-2; 8 bases agree with TRBD1. The V gene end was trimmed by 9 bases and the J gene end by 3 bases; junction bases not matched to a gene: 0. The V gene's germline CDR1 is SEHNR and CDR2 FQNEAQ (reference sequence). The CDR3 is 12 amino acids. CDR3 sequence reads: CARTGDTGELFF. The CDR3 DNA sequence: TGTGCCAGGACAGGGGACACCGGGGAGCTGTTTTTT.

About this clone: Other DNA variants within this sample encode the same CDR3. This chain joins TRBV7-2 and TRBJ1-2; TRBD1 is a possible D gene (5 bases). The CDR3 contains 14 residues. The V and J ends lost 3 bases and 1 base respectively, with 9 bases between them. Germline values: CDR1 SGHTA, CDR2 FQGNSA. Written as DNA, the CDR3 is TGTGCCAGCAGCTTGGGGGGACTTAACTATGGCTACACCTTC. It yields the protein CASSLGGLNYGYTF.

The chain has TRBV6-1 and TRBJ2-2; 10 bases match TRBD2. The CDR3 is made up of 17 amino acids. The junction had 7 bases not matched to a gene; V was cut back by 0 bases and J by 6 bases. Germline CDR1 reads MNHNS; CDR2 reads SASEGT. The CDR3 loop reads CASSEAGPAGGPGELFF. CDR3 nucleotide sequence: TGTGCCAGCAGTGAAGCAGGTCCAGCGGGAGGGCCCGGGGAGCTGTTTTTT.

This clone was found a few times. The CDR3 loop reads CASSRAGDSKNIQYF. For the CDR3, the DNA is TGTGCCAGCAGTCGAGCGGGAGATTCCAAAAACATTCAGTACTTC. This chain connects TRBV28 to TRBJ2-4, with TRBD2 identical over 8 bases. The J segment lost 2 bases and the V segment lost 5 bases, leaving 5 bases of the junction unmatched. The germline V gene encodes CDR1 MDHEN and CDR2 SYDVKM. The CDR3 loop spans 15 amino acids.

The genes are TRBV19 and TRBJ2-7, with unresolved D. The germline V and J ends were trimmed by 5 bases and 0 bases, with 11 bases remaining between them. This CDR3 region has 14 residues. Germline V CDR1 and CDR2: LNHDA, SQIVND (reference sequence). The CDR3 region has the DNA TGTGCCAGTAGTGCCCTCTATAGCTCCTACGAGCAGTACTTC. This gives the protein CASSALYSSYEQYF.

The chain carries TRBV5-5 and TRBJ1-4, with a weak D call TRBD1 (6 bases). The V gene lost 4 bases and the J gene lost 3 bases, with 16 bases spanning the gap. Germline assignment: CDR1 SGHKS and CDR2 YYEKEE (reference sequence). The CDR3 length is 16 residues. CDR3 DNA: TGTGCCAGCAGCCCCTTAGGCGGACAGCCTAATGAAAAACTGTTTTTT. This codes for CASSPLGGQPNEKLFF.

The V and J genes are TRBV9 and TRBJ2-7; TRBD1 agrees at 8 bases. V shed 5 bases, J shed 0 bases, and the junction held 4 bases outside the gene matches. The germline CDR1 and CDR2 sequences are SGDLS and YYNGEE. The CDR3 totals 14 residues. CDR3 coding DNA: TGTGCCAGCAGTTCAGGGGGCTCCTCCTACGAGCAGTACTTC. This encodes CASSSGGSSYEQYF.

The chain is built from TRBV2 and TRBJ2-2; tentatively, D is TRBD2 (5 bases). The V gene lost 7 bases and the J gene lost 1 base, with 7 bases spanning the gap. Germline V gene lookup returns CDR1 SNHLY and CDR2 FYNNEI. The CDR3 has 13 amino acids. CDR3 residues: CASIGMNTGELFF. CDR3 bases: TGTGCCAGCATCGGGATGAACACCGGGGAGCTGTTTTTT.

CDR3 protein: CASSRGLNQPQHF. In nucleotides, the CDR3 is TGTGCCAGCAGTCGGGGTCTAAATCAGCCCCAGCATTTT. This chain links TRBV28 with TRBJ1-5; D is unresolved. The CDR3 spans 13 residues. Germline V CDR1 and CDR2: MDHEN, SYDVKM. Trimming removed 5 bases at V and 4 bases at J, with 9 bases between.

This chain links TRBV12-3 or TRBV12-4 with TRBJ2-7; 7 bases match TRBD1. The CDR3 runs to 13 residues. V dropped 8 bases and J dropped 2; count of bases not matched to a gene: 6. CDR3 residues: CASGRGTAYEQYF. CDR3 in DNA: TGTGCCAGCGGACGTGGGACAGCCTACGAGCAGTACTTC.

The V call is TRBV7-3, the J call TRBJ2-5; TRBD1 aligns across 9 bases. This CDR3 region has 15 residues. Trimming cost V 2 bases and J 4 bases; bases outside gene matches: 5. Germline-derived CDR1 and CDR2 are SGHTA and FQGTGA. The CDR3 region is CASSLSTGGTETQYF. The CDR3 DNA follows: TGTGCCAGCAGCTTATCCACAGGGGGCACAGAGACCCAGTACTTC.

The V and J genes are TRBV28 and TRBJ1-3; a possible D gene is TRBD1 (6 bases). Per the germline V gene, CDR1 is MDHEN and CDR2 is SYDVKM. The CDR3 is 15 residues long. V was cut by 6 bases and J by 0 bases, with 12 bases left in between. CDR3 in DNA: TGTGCCAGCAGCCCACAGGGTAGCTCTGGAAACACCATATATTTT. This encodes CASSPQGSSGNTIYF.

The chain employs TRBV27 and TRBJ1-5; possible D gene TRBD1, 5 bases. The CDR3 loop spans 15 amino acids. From germline, CDR1 is MNHEY and CDR2 SMNVEV (reference sequence). V was pared by 1 base and J by 6 bases, with 13 bases between. CDR3 nucleotides: TGTGCCAGCAGTTTATTTTCAGGGTCTGGTCAGCCCCAGCATTTT. It codes for CASSLFSGSGQPQHF.